The next 28 T cell receptor beta chains were all read from a single sample in a study of read filtering for tumor transcriptome and immune sequencing. From approximately 430 ng of RNA, a library with molecular barcoded alpha/delta and beta/gamma adaptors was made. TCRdb called the reads again in MiXCR, with one record for every CDR3 protein. The top ten clones hold approximately 11% of a sample with more than 55,000 distinct CDR3 sequences, approximately 18% of them seen once. Specimen: a population of CD138-negative cells sorted from bone marrow. These TCRs come from a donor aged 40 or over with multiple myeloma.

In regard to this clonotype: A read error may explain this, as a much larger clone is one base away. This chain links TRBV14 with TRBJ1-6; 8 nucleotides match TRBD1. Germline V lookup: CDR1 SGHDN, CDR2 FVKESK. CDR3 length: 13 residues. The CDR3 sequence is CARSQGGTGALHF. The DNA of the CDR3 is TGTGCCCGCAGCCAAGGTGGGACAGGAGCCCTCCACTTT.

The rearrangement links TRBV4-1 to TRBJ1-2; perhaps TRBD1 as D (5 bases). The V and J ends lost 1 base and 3 bases respectively, with 9 bases between them. The CDR3 totals 14 residues. Germline V gene lookup returns CDR1 MGHRA and CDR2 YSYEKL. In DNA form, the CDR3 reads TGCGCCAGCAGCCAAGTTCAGGGCTACTATGGCTACACCTTC. It specifies CASSQVQGYYGYTF.

This clonotype has more than one count but fewer than ten. The V gene is TRBV5-1, the J gene TRBJ2-5; TRBD1 or TRBD2 may be the D gene (6 bases each). This CDR3 has 17 residues. The V gene's germline CDR1 is SGHRS and CDR2 YFSETQ. Trimming removed 0 bases from V and 3 bases from J, with 18 bases in between. The CDR3 here is CASSLVRGPGGEETQYF. Here the CDR3 DNA reads TGCGCCAGCAGCTTGGTTCGGGGGCCCGGAGGGGAAGAGACCCAGTACTTC.

This clonotype has ten or more counts. The chain has TRBV7-2 and TRBJ2-3; 7 nucleotides agree with TRBD2. This CDR3 is built from 18 residues. J lost 1 base, V lost 2 bases, and 12 bases had no gene match. Per the germline V gene, CDR1 is SGHTA and CDR2 is FQGNSA. The CDR3 is CASSLFLGAGARTDTQYF. The DNA for the CDR3 is TGTGCCAGCAGCTTATTCCTCGGCGCGGGAGCCCGCACAGATACGCAGTATTTT. Full variable domain (remainder filled in from reference TRBV7-2 and TRBJ2-3): GAGVSQSPSNKVTEKGKDVELRCDPISGHTALYWYRQSLGQGLEFLIYFQGNSAPDKSGLPSDRFSAERTGGSVSTLTIQRTQQEDSAVYLCASSLFLGAGARTDTQYFGPGTRLTVL.

A note on this clonotype: This could be a read error, since a much larger clone is one nucleotide away. The chain couples TRBV20-1 to TRBJ2-7, with D perhaps being TRBD1 or TRBD2 (6 bases each). The CDR3 runs 11 residues. Trimming took 3 bases from V and 7 from J, leaving 10 bases between them. Germline loops: CDR1 DFQATT, CDR2 SNEGSKA (reference sequence). The CDR3 sequence is CSASRGVEQYF. In DNA, the CDR3 is TGCAGTGCTAGTAGGGGGGTGGAGCAGTACTTC.

This clonotype showed up many times. This chain uses TRBV6-2 or TRBV6-3 with TRBJ1-1; TRBD1 aligns across 7 bases. There are 13 residues in the CDR3. Germline V CDR1 and CDR2: MNHEY, SVGEGT. Losses at the gene ends were 6 bases for V and 2 bases for J; bases not matched to a gene: 3. The CDR3 DNA sequence: TGTGCCAGCAGCCGACAGGGAAACACTGAAGCTTTCTTT. Protein: CASSRQGNTEAFF.

There are many counts of this clonotype. The chain carries TRBV10-3 and TRBJ2-5, with 8 bases matching TRBD2. Germline V gene sequence: CDR1 ENHRY, CDR2 SYGVKD. J was trimmed by 5 bases and V by 0 bases; bases with no gene match: 5. The CDR3 has 15 amino acids. The CDR3 protein is CAISESSSSGETQYF. Written as DNA, the CDR3 is TGTGCCATCAGTGAGTCGAGCTCTAGCGGGGAGACCCAGTACTTC.

This chain uses TRBV6-2 or TRBV6-3 with TRBJ2-3; TRBD2 matches 11 bases. V was clipped by 6 bases and J by 1 base; unmatched bases: 6. This CDR3 spans 16 amino acids. Germline assignment: CDR1 MNHEY and CDR2 SVGEGT. The CDR3 region has the DNA TGTGCCAGCAGGGTAGCGGGGGGGCCGGGCACAGATACGCAGTATTTT. This translates into CASRVAGGPGTDTQYF.

This clonotype was observed many times. This chain connects TRBV2 to TRBJ2-1; possibly TRBD1 or TRBD2 for D (5 bases each). The CDR3 covers 11 residues. V lost 4 bases and J lost 14, with 12 bases in between. Germline-derived CDR1 and CDR2 are SNHLY and FYNNEI. The CDR3 nucleotides read TGTGCCAGCAGTGCTATCCTGGGGGAGTTCTTC. It yields the protein CASSAILGEFF.

This clonotype was counted ten times or more. The chain joins TRBV30 to TRBJ2-1; D remains ambiguous. Germline CDR1 reads GTSNPN; CDR2 reads SVGIG (reference sequence). CDR3 size: 11 residues. Between the trimmed V and J ends, which lost 5 bases and 5 bases, there was a span of 7 bases. CDR3 residues: CAWDIDNEQFF. CDR3 coding DNA: TGTGCCTGGGATATCGACAATGAGCAGTTCTTC.

As regards this clonotype: A much bigger clone sits one base away, suggesting this may be a read error. The chain has TRBV6-2 or TRBV6-3 and TRBJ2-7; TRBD2 matches at 7 bases. Germline V gene data show CDR1 as MNHEY and CDR2 as SVGEGT. J was trimmed by 4 bases and V by 5 bases; bases with no gene match: 5. The CDR3 spans 13 residues. The CDR3 reads CASSPAGQYEQYF. CDR3 DNA: TGTGCCAGCAGTCCAGCGGGGCAATACGAGCAGTACTTC.

This clonotype was recorded a few times. The chain joins TRBV29-1 to TRBJ2-5; D remains ambiguous. V dropped 2 bases and J dropped 5 bases, with 12 bases sitting between them. Germline V lookup: CDR1 SQVTM, CDR2 ANQGSEA. The CDR3 contains 13 residues. The CDR3 protein is CSVEIRAGETQYF. The CDR3 DNA follows: TGCAGCGTTGAAATACGGGCTGGGGAGACCCAGTACTTC.

This clonotype was detected many times. V and J are TRBV7-9 and TRBJ2-2; possibly TRBD2 for D (6 bases). CDR1 is SEHNR and CDR2 is FQNEAQ in the germline V gene (reference sequence). This CDR3 comprises 15 residues. The ends were cut back, 8 bases at V and 6 bases at J, with 19 bases in the middle. The CDR3 loop is CASVGFSPGAGELFF. CDR3 DNA sequence: TGTGCCAGCGTGGGCTTCTCACCGGGAGCCGGGGAGCTGTTTTTT.

In this sample, this clonotype turned up many times. This chain uses TRBV15 with TRBJ1-4, with 8 bases lining up with TRBD1. Germline trimming cut 2 bases from V and 4 bases from J; bases unmatched to any gene: 3. The CDR3 totals 15 residues. Germline V gives CDR1 LNHNV, CDR2 YYDKDF (reference sequence). For the CDR3, the DNA is TGTGCCACCAGCAGATACAGGGGGATTAATGAAAAACTGTTTTTT. This sequence encodes CATSRYRGINEKLFF. The whole variable domain, remainder taken from reference TRBV15 and TRBJ1-4, is DAMVIQNPRYQVTQFGKPVTLSCSQTLNHNVMYWYQQKSSQAPKLLFHYYDKDFNNEADTPDNFQSRRPNTSFCFLDIRSPGLGDTAMYLCATSRYRGINEKLFFGSGTQLSVL.

This clonotype was recorded at least ten times. The chain links TRBV28 to TRBJ2-7; possible D gene TRBD2, 6 bases. The CDR3 sequence is 14 residues long. The V end lost 5 bases, the J end lost 3 bases, and 14 bases lay between the germline ends. CDR1 and CDR2 (germline): MDHEN, SYDVKM. CDR3 nucleotides: TGTGCCAGCAGTCCCCTCGGGAGCAACTACGAGCAGTACTTC. This sequence encodes CASSPLGSNYEQYF.

This clonotype has a count of ten or more. The gene calls are TRBV29-1 and TRBJ2-1; TRBD2 matches 8 bases. CDR1 is SQVTM, CDR2 ANQGSEA, per germline. This CDR3 is 15 amino acids long. The V segment lost 3 bases and the J segment 12 bases; nucleotides outside the gene matches: 16. The CDR3 DNA follows: TGCAGCGTTGAGGCCGGTGTTCCAGCGGGGGCCTGGCAGTTCTTC. The encoded protein is CSVEAGVPAGAWQFF.

With regard to this clonotype: This could be a read error, since a much larger clone is one nucleotide away. The rearrangement links TRBV29-1 to TRBJ1-2; D call uncertain. Germline CDR1 is SQVTM and CDR2 is ANQGSEA. There are 10 residues in the CDR3. CDR3 coding DNA: TGCAGCGTTTATCTGGATGGCTTCACCTTC. Translation gives CSVYLDGFTF.

This clonotype was detected many times. The rearrangement uses TRBV2 and TRBJ2-3; TRBD1 aligns across 12 bases. CDR1 and CDR2 (germline): SNHLY, FYNNEI. The CDR3 is 16 amino acids. Trimming took 6 bases from V and 4 from J; bases not matched to a gene: 8. In nucleotides, the CDR3 is TGTGCCAGCAGGAGATTCCGGGACAGGGGGCCAGATACGCAGTATTTT. It is translated as CASRRFRDRGPDTQYF.

In its sample, this clonotype was seen many times. This chain joins TRBV6-2 or TRBV6-3 and TRBJ1-1; perhaps TRBD1 as D (6 bases). V was pared by 10 bases and J by 6 bases, with 15 bases between. The CDR3 loop spans 12 amino acids. Germline CDR1 MNHEY, CDR2 SVGEGT. The CDR3 DNA is TGTGCCACCTGGTCACAGGGATCTGAAGCTTTCTTT. Its protein is CATWSQGSEAFF.

In regard to this clonotype: Being one base from a much bigger clone, this may be a read error. The chain carries TRBV12-3 or TRBV12-4 and TRBJ2-7; 11 nucleotides align to TRBD2. The V gene end was trimmed by 6 bases and the J gene end by 6 bases; junction bases not matched to a gene: 10. There are 15 residues in the CDR3. As DNA, the CDR3 is TGTGCCAGCAGACCAGGGACTAGCGGAAACGCCGAGCAGTACTTC. Translation gives CASRPGTSGNAEQYF.

The gene calls are TRBV2 and TRBJ2-5, with 7 bases fitting TRBD1. CDR1 and CDR2 (germline): SNHLY, FYNNEI. The CDR3 totals 14 residues. V shed 6 bases and J 2 bases; nucleotides not matched to a gene: 6. CDR3 residues: CASSPTGLQETQYF. The CDR3 bases are TGTGCCAGCAGCCCGACAGGGTTACAAGAGACCCAGTACTTC.

Points on this clonotype: An end of the junction does not agree with germline; a read error may underlie this. CDR3 protein: CASSVGGTGNQPQHF. For the CDR3, the DNA is TGTGCCAGCAGCGTCGGAGGGACTGGCAATCAACCCCAGCATTTT. The chain combines TRBV9 with TRBJ1-5; D perhaps matches TRBD1 (5 bases). Germline assignment: CDR1 SGDLS and CDR2 YYNGEE. This CDR3 spans 15 amino acids.

A note on this clonotype: With only one base between it and a far larger clone, this is likely a read error. This chain joins TRBV6-5 and TRBJ2-1, with no clear D. The CDR3 sequence is 15 residues long. CDR1 is MNHEY, CDR2 SVGAGI, per germline. This CDR3 reads CASTIDASSFNEQFF. The CDR3 region has the DNA TGTGCCAGCACTATCGACGCCTCCTCCTTCAATGAGCAGTTCTTC.

In its sample, this clonotype was seen many times. The rearrangement joins TRBV11-2 to TRBJ2-3; D gene unclear. The V end lost 6 bases, the J end lost 5 bases, and 12 bases lay between the germline ends. CDR3 length: 13 amino acids. Germline lookup yields CDR1 SGHAT and CDR2 FQNNGV. CDR3 residues: CASSLPPRDTQYF. CDR3 nucleotides: TGTGCCAGCAGTCTCCCCCCGCGAGATACGCAGTATTTT.

The table lists this clonotype with many counts. The V gene is TRBV10-3, the J gene TRBJ2-2; D is perhaps TRBD2 (5 bases). V was clipped by 2 bases and J by 5 bases, with 18 bases between them. CDR3 size: 17 residues. Germline CDR1 and CDR2: ENHRY and SYGVKD. The CDR3 coding sequence is TGTGCCATCAGTGAGGTGGCGGGCATTGAGAGGACCGGGGAGCTGTTTTTT. As protein: CAISEVAGIERTGELFF.

This clonotype occurred once. At one end the junction does not follow the germline gene, possibly because of a read error. The rearrangement links TRBV29-1 to TRBJ1-1; a possible D gene is TRBD1 (6 bases). Germline CDR1 and CDR2: SQVTM and ANQGSEA. The CDR3 totals 15 residues. CDR3 residues: CSFHPGQMENTEAFF. DNA of the CDR3: TGCAGCTTTCACCCGGGACAAATGGAGAACACTGAAGCTTTCTTC.

This clonotype has a handful of counts. The chain employs TRBV7-9 and TRBJ2-3, with D possibly TRBD2 on 6 matching bases. Trimming shortened V by 1 base and J by 2 bases, and 22 bases separated the two germline ends. This CDR3 has 19 residues. CDR1 and CDR2 (germline): SEHNR, FQNEAQ (reference sequence). The CDR3 region is CASSLGVRKTRINTDTQYF. CDR3 coding DNA: TGTGCCAGCAGCTTAGGGGTACGAAAGACTAGAATAAACACAGATACGCAGTATTTT.

With respect to this clonotype: A read error may be the cause here, since a much bigger clone is one base away. CDR3 sequence reads: CASTSDGLAGVFPVF. The CDR3 bases are TGTGCCAGCACTTCTGACGGTCTAGCGGGAGTTTTTCCCGTATTC. The chain combines TRBV13 with TRBJ2-7, with 10 bases aligning to TRBD2. This CDR3 region has 15 residues. CDR1 and CDR2 from the germline V gene are PRHDT and FYEKMQ (reference sequence).